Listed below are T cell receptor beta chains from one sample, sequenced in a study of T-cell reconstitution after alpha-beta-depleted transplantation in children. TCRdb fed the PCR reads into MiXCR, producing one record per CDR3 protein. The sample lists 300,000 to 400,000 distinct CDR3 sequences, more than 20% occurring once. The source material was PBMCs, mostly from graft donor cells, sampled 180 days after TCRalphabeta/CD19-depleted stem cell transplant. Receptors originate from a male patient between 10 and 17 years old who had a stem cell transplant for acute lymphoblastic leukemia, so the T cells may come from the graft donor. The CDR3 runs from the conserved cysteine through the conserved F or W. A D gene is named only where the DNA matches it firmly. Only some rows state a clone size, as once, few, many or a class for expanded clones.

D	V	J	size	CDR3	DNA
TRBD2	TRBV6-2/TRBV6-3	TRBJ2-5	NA	CASSYLSGRETQHF	TGTGCCAGCAGTTACTTATCAGGGAGGGAGACCCAGCACTTC
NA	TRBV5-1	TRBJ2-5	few	CASSYQGPQETQYF	TGCGCCAGCAGCTATCAGGGACCTCAAGAGACCCAGTACTTC
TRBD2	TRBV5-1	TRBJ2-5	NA	CASTTSGTQETQYF	TGCGCCAGCACGACTAGCGGGACCCAAGAGACCCAGTACTTC
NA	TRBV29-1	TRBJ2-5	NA	CSVETGLQETQYF	TGCAGCGTAGAAACAGGGCTCCAAGAGACCCAGTACTTC
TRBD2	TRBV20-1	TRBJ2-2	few	CSASSTSAGELFF	TGCAGTGCTAGTTCAACTAGCGCCGGGGAGCTGTTTTTT
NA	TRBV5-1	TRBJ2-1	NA	CASSLDAGKEFF	TGCGCCAGCAGCTTGGATGCGGGAAAGGAGTTCTTC
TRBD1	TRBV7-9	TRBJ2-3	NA	CASSTGGSPDTQYF	TGTGCCAGCAGCACAGGGGGCTCCCCAGATACGCAGTATTTT
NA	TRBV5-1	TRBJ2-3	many	CASSSGAPDTQYF	TGCGCCAGCAGCTCCGGGGCCCCAGATACGCAGTATTTT
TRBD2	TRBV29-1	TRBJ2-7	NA	CSVDGVAGTSGSYEQYF	TGCAGCGTTGATGGGGTGGCCGGGACTAGCGGTTCCTACGAGCAGTACTTC
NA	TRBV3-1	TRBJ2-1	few	CASSLIRAPSYNEQFF	TGTGCCAGCAGCCTCATCCGGGCCCCTTCCTACAATGAGCAGTTCTTC
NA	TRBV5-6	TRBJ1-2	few	CASSPEQWRGYTF	TGTGCCAGCAGCCCAGAACAATGGAGAGGCTACACCTTC
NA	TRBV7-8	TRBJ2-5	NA	CASSQQGLQTQYF	TGTGCCAGCAGCCAACAGGGTTTACAGACCCAGTACTTC
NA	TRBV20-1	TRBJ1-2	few	CSARRDGPYGYTF	TGCAGTGCTAGACGGGACGGCCCATATGGCTACACCTTC
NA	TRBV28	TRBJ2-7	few	CASSPSGRSEEEQYF	TGTGCCAGCAGCCCATCTGGCAGGAGCGAGGAAGAGCAGTACTTC
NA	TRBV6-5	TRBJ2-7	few	CASSYPTSPYEQYF	TGTGCCAGCAGTTACCCCACTAGCCCCTACGAGCAGTACTTC
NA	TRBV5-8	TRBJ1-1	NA	CASSPRSGLMNTEAFF	TGTGCCAGCAGCCCGAGGTCAGGGCTGATGAACACTGAAGCTTTCTTT
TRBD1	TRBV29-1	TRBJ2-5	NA	CSVLGTVQETQYF	TGCAGCGTACTAGGGACAGTACAAGAGACCCAGTACTTC
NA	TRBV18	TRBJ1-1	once	CASSPPFRMNTEAFF	TGTGCCAGCTCACCCCCATTCCGGATGAACACTGAAGCTTTCTTT
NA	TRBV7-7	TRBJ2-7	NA	CASSPGSAYEQYF	TGTGCCAGCAGCCCCGGGTCAGCCTACGAGCAGTACTTC
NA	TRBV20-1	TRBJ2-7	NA	CSAISWDTPAYEQYF	TGCAGTGCCATCTCTTGGGACACCCCAGCGTACGAGCAGTACTTC